This TCR beta chain was observed in a study of cytomegalovirus exposure and HLA in healthy donors. Overall study context: Out of 300 to 500 genotyped donors, roughly 80% belonged to the Caucasian-associated ancestry cluster.

Primers for the PCR totalled 60 Vbeta and 13 Jbeta. Measured with immunoSEQ multiplex PCR; TCRdb has only the in-frame clones, and not every one. The repertoire holds roughly 200,000 clones, with 79% as singletons. As for this clone: Its specificity is unknown.

J lost 7 bases, V lost 7 bases, and 8 bases had no gene match. Germline CDR1 reads SGHTA; CDR2 reads FQGNSA. This CDR3 has 13 residues. The study's findings and limits: Most subjects had HLA-A and HLA-B alleles reportedly predicted accurately by TCR beta sequences.

This rearrangement joins TRBV7-2 to TRBJ1-1; 8 bases map to TRBD1. Material for sequencing was PBMCs. The TCR was taken from a woman aged 25 to 39 in good health and CMV-seropositive. The CDR3, as DNA: TGTGCCAGCAAGTCTGACAGGGGATTTGAAGCTTTCTTT. Translation gives CASKSDRGFEAFF.